Reported below is one TCR beta chain. Its antigen is not yet known. The sample holds no much larger clone one base away, and base qualities are not on file. The data stem from a study of blood T cell repertoires in COVID-19 (dated by TCRdb to about 2020). In the study overall: Collaborator samples came from the United States, Italy and Spain and covered acute and convalescent phases of COVID-19. The prospective study material was composed of cDNA or gDNA derived from T cells, B-cell-depleted T cells, or PBMCs. Subjects who had been exposed to COVID-19, were actively infected with it, or had recovered from it provided the deeply sampled blood TCRbeta repertoires that made up the dataset. The repertoires were released in a freely available public database intended as a resource for research on the immune response to SARS-CoV-2. The samples were drawn from two sources: the first 160 participants of the ongoing ImmuneRACE study, and 1,000 to 1,500 subjects contributed by 6 global collaborators. The sample metadata nearly always contained a de-identified subject ID, COVID-19 status, age in years and sex. HLA class I and class II types, where available, came from metadata supplied by the sample provider rather than from assay-based typing.

Enrolling through a virtual design, the prospective study's participants ranged in age from roughly 18 to 89 years and lived across roughly 24 United States geographic areas. To assign participants to cohorts, the prospective study relied on clinical history that participants themselves reported in a screening survey and a study questionnaire. Exposed participants were defined as having been in contact with someone with a PCR-confirmed or clinician-diagnosed COVID-19 case within 2 weeks of study entry. Each participant in the prospective study had whole blood, serum and a nasopharyngeal or oropharyngeal swab collected by mobile phlebotomists. Participants in the prospective study had the option to provide additional blood draws and questionnaires over a 2-month period. Before DNA extraction, prospective study blood samples were shipped either frozen or at room temperature. Results the study describes overall, beyond this receptor: How much clinical and demographic metadata was included differed by source and by participant, and the metadata was provided uncurated.

Trimming accounts for 8 bases at V and 4 bases at J, while the number of junction bases matched to no gene is 10. Sequences MNHEY (CDR1) and SMNVEV (CDR2) are obtained from the germline V gene (reference sequence). The CDR3 spans 14 residues, from the cysteine through the phenylalanine. Only the CDR3 part of the read is kept: 42 bases, read in frame from the first base. TCRbeta CDR3 regions were amplified from genomic DNA by means of the immunoSEQ Assay, a bias-controlled multiplex PCR. Per the source publication's procedure: The number of nucleated cells in each sample was estimated from the amplification of reference gene primers within the assay. Sequence reads were collapsed and filtered to measure the absolute abundance of every unique TCRbeta CDR3 rearrangement. Productive Simpson clonality was computed per sample as the square root of Simpson's diversity index over productive rearrangements. TCRdb mirrors the immuneACCESS table, restricted to in-frame sequences. Some clones are absent from its copies; in checked studies, under half trace to an unresolved V gene, and the reason for the others is unknown. The V and J calls and clone size come from that table; D and trimming were worked out from the DNA. In all, the sample holds approximately 220,000 clones, and 85% to 90% of those were seen once. More than 12% of the sample is in the top ten clones.

Sequencing input: PBMCs or T cells enriched from blood (not recorded which). This TCR was recovered from a man younger than 40 who had been exposed to COVID-19. The chain is assembled from TRBV27 and TRBJ1-2, with 7 central nucleotides matching TRBD1. The nucleotide sequence is given as TGTGCCAGCTCTCCCAGGGGGTCCCTCTATGGCTACACCTTC. The translation is CASSPRGSLYGYTF.